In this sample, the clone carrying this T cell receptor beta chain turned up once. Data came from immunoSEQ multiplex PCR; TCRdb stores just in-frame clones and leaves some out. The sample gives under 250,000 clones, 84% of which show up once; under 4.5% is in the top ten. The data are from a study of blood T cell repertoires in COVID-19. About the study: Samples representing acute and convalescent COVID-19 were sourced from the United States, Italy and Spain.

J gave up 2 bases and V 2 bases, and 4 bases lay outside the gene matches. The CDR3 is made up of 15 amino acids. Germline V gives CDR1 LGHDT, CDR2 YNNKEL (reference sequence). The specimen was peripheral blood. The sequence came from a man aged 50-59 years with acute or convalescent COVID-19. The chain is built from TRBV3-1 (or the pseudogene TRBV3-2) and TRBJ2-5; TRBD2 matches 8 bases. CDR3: CASSQLAGRQETQYF. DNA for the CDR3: TGTGCCAGCAGCCAACTAGCGGGCCGACAAGAGACCCAGTACTTC.